The T cell receptor (beta chain) described here comes from a study of T cell changes during pregnancy in multiple sclerosis. The CDR3 is made up of 17 amino acids. Using immunoSEQ multiplex PCR, the repertoire was profiled, and TCRdb retains in-frame clones only, with some absent. Of 50,000 to 65,000 clones listed, 90% are singletons. This clone was detected once. The source was CD8+ T cells from peripheral blood mononuclear cells, collected before pregnancy. The gene calls are TRBV12-2 and TRBJ2-7; the DNA was not compared with TRBD2, the D call given in the table. TRBV12-2 represents a pseudogene. The clonotype was recovered from a female donor with multiple sclerosis, enrolled in a pregnancy study. The CDR3 bases are TGTGCAAGTCGCCCCGGGACTAGCGGGGGTCCCTCCTACGAGCAGTACTTC. Its protein product is CASRPGTSGGPSYEQYF.